The clone carrying this T cell receptor beta chain was seen more than once but under ten times. What it recognizes is unknown. This entry belongs to a study of liver allograft versus peripheral blood T cells. The wider study: Recipients' peripheral blood supplied the T cell receptor repertoires against which those in transplanted livers were compared.

Study outcomes and limitations: Reportedly, the T cell receptor repertoires present inside liver allografts differed from those in peripheral blood.

MiXCR, run by TCRdb on the reads, gives a single entry per CDR3 protein. Of approximately 11,000 distinct CDR3 sequences in the sample, 20% to 25% were seen once. Trimming cost V 6 bases and J 2 bases, with 13 bases left between them. The CDR3 runs 14 residues. Germline CDR1 is LNHNV and CDR2 is YYDKDF (reference sequence). The chain employs TRBV15 and TRBJ1-2; no firm D call. The source of this sequence is a human patient who had a liver transplant. The graft donor may account for some of the T cells. The CDR3 loop reads CATRTGLSNYGYTF. The CDR3 DNA sequence: TGTGCCACCAGGACCGGGCTTTCGAACTATGGCTACACCTTC.